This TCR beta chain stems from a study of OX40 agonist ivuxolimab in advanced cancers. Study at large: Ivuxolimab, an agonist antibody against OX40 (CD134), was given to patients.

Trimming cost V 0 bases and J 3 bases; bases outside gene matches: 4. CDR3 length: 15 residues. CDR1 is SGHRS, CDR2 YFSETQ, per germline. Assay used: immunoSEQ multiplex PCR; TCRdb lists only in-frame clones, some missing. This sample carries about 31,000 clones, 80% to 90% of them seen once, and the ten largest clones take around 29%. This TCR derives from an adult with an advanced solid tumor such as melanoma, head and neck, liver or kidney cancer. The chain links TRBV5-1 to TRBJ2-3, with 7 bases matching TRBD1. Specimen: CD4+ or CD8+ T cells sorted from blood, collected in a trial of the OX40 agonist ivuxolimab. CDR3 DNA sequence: TGCGCCAGCAGCTTGGAGGGGGCGAGGACAGATACGCAGTATTTT. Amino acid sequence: CASSLEGARTDTQYF.